This TCR beta chain was recorded in a study of blood T cell repertoires in COVID-19. As for the study in general: Recovered status applied to Cohort 3 donors who had two consecutive negative PCRs. It also applied to those with clearance or with symptom resolution. Collection of acute and convalescent COVID-19 samples took place in the United States, Italy and Spain. The analysed material was cDNA or gDNA that came from T cells, B-cell-depleted T cells, or PBMCs.

In the source study's methods: Amplification of reference gene primers provided the estimated nucleated cell counts. Method: immunoSEQ multiplex PCR; TCRdb's copy keeps in-frame clones and lacks some. D and trimming come from the DNA, and the V and J calls and clone size come from that table. The data contain 250,000 to 300,000 clones, more than 75% of them seen just once; the ten biggest clones take up approximately 2%. The origin of this receptor is a woman aged 60-75 years in a cohort exposed to, infected with or recovered from COVID-19 (not recorded which). Sequenced material: PBMCs or T cells enriched from blood (not recorded which).

The CDR3 DNA sequence: TGTGCCAGCAGTCTCACTAGCGGGACGGGAAATGAGCAGTTCTTC. Translated: CASSLTSGTGNEQFF. V and J are TRBV21-1 and TRBJ2-1; the D call of TRBD2 is as the table states it, not checked on the DNA. TRBV21-1 is given as a pseudogene. The CDR3 contains 15 residues.